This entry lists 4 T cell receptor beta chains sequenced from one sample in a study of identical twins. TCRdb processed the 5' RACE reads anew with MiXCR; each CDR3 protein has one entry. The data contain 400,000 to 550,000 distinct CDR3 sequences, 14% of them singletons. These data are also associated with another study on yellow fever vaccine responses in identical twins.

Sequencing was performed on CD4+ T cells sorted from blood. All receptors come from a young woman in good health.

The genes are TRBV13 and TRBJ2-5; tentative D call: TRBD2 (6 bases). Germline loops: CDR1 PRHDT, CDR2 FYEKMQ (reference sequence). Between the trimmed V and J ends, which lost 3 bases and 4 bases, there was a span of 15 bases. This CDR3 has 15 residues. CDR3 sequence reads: CASSFGGGGAETQYF. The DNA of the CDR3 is TGTGCCAGCAGCTTTGGAGGAGGAGGGGCAGAGACCCAGTACTTC. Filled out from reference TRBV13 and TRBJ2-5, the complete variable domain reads AAGVIQSPRHLIKEKRETATLKCYPIPRHDTVYWYQQGPGQDPQFLISFYEKMQSDKGSIPDRFSAQQFSDYHSELNMSSLELGDSALYFCASSFGGGGAETQYFGPGTRLLVL.

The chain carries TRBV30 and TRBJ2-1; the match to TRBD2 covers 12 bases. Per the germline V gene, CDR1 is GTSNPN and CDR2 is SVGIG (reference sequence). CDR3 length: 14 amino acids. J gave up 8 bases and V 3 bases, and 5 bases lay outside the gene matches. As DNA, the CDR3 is TGTGCCTGGAGGACTAGCGGGAGTGGCTATGAGCAGTTCTTC. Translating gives CAWRTSGSGYEQFF.

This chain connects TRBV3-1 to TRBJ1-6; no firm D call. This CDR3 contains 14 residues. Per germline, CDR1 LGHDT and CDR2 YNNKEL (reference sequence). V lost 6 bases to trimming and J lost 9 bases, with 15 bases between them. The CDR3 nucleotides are TGTGCCAGCAGTAGCCGTGGAGCGTTTTCACCCCTCCACTTT. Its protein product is CASSSRGAFSPLHF.

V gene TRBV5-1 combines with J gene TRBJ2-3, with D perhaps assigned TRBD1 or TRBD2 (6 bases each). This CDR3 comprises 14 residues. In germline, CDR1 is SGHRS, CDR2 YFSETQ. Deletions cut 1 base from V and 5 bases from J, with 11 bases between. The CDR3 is CASSLPGAGDTQYF. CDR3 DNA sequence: TGCGCCAGCAGCTTGCCGGGGGCGGGAGATACGCAGTATTTT.